The clone carrying this T cell receptor (beta chain) was counted only a few times. The data stem from a study of T-cell memory formation after mild COVID-19. A single record per CDR3 protein comes from TCRdb applying MiXCR to the 5' RACE reads. The sample yields approximately 390,000 distinct CDR3 sequences, about 16% seen once. This CDR3 comprises 15 residues. CDR1 SGHRS and CDR2 YFSETQ come from the germline V gene. V lost 4 bases to trimming and J lost 4 bases; unmatched junction nucleotides: 5. Specimen: PBMCs or a T cell subset sorted from them (not recorded which). V and J are TRBV5-1 and TRBJ2-2, with 9 bases fitting TRBD1. This TCR was sampled from a man aged 18-30 years who had mild COVID-19 (a few samples of this study predate the infection). Cell type and time point are not known. The DNA of the CDR3 is TGCGCCAGCAGCATTGGGACAGGGACCACCGGGGAGCTGTTTTTT. Translated: CASSIGTGTTGELFF.